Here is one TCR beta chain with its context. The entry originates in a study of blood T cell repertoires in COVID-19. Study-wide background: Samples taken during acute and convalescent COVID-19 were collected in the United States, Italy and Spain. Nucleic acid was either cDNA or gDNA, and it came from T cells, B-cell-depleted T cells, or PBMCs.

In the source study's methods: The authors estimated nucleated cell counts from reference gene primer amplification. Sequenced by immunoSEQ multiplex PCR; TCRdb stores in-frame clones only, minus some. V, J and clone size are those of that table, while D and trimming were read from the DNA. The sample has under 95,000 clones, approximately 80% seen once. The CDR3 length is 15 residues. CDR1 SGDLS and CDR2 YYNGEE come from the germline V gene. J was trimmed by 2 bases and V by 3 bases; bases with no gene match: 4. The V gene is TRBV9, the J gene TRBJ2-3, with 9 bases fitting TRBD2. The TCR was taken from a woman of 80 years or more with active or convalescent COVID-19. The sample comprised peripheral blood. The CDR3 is CASSGGRGFTDTQYF. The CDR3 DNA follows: TGTGCCAGCAGCGGCGGGAGGGGTTTCACAGATACGCAGTATTTT.